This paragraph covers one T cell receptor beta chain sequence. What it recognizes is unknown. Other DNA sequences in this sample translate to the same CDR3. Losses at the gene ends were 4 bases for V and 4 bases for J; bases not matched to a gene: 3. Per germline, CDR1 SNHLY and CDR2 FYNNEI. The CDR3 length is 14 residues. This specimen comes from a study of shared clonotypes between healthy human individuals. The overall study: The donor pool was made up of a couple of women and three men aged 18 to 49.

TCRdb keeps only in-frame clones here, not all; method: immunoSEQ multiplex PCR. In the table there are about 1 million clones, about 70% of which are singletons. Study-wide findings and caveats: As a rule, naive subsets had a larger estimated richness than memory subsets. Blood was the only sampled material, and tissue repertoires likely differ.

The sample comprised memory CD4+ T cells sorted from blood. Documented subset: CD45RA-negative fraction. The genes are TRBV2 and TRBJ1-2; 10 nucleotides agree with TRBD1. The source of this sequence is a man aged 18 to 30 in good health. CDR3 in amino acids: CASSGQGAGYGYTF. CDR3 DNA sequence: TGTGCCAGCAGTGGACAGGGGGCGGGCTATGGCTACACCTTC.